The sequence of this T cell receptor beta chain was determined in a study of OX40 agonist ivuxolimab in advanced cancers. This CDR3 is 19 amino acids long. Germline CDR1 and CDR2: SEHNR and FQNEAQ (reference sequence). V dropped 2 bases and J dropped 3 bases, with 25 bases sitting between them. The data were produced by immunoSEQ multiplex PCR, yet TCRdb's version contains in-frame clones alone and is incomplete. In the table there are fewer than 75,000 clones, 80% of which are singletons. V gene TRBV7-9 combines with J gene TRBJ2-5, with D tentatively TRBD1 or TRBD2 (6 bases each). This specimen was CD4+ or CD8+ T cells sorted from blood, taken in a trial of the OX40 agonist ivuxolimab. The source is an adult with an advanced solid tumor such as melanoma, head and neck, liver or kidney cancer. The CDR3 DNA follows: TGTGCCAGCAGCTTATTCGGGGGCAGGGGACGGACTCTCGAAGAGACCCAGTACTTC. This codes for CASSLFGGRGRTLEETQYF.